The next 2 T cell receptor beta chains were all read from a single sample in a study of low-dose radiotherapy and immunotherapy resistance in tumors. Regarding time point: after trial treatment. Treatment in this sample: LDRT plus nivolumab, ipilimumab, low-dose cyclophosphamide and aspirin (RACIN trial). The TCRs were subjected to amplification over roughly 18 PCR cycles employing a constant-region primer in conjunction with a V-primer adapter. Via MiXCR, TCRdb re-called the reads, giving one row per CDR3 protein. The sample lists 40,000 to 65,000 distinct CDR3 sequences, roughly a third occurring once. This specimen was PBMCs, taken after low-dose radiotherapy plus immunotherapy. Receptor source: a male donor with rectosigmoid adenocarcinoma.

The chain employs TRBV5-6 and TRBJ1-5; TRBD1 agrees at 7 bases. J gave up 6 bases and V 2 bases, and 5 bases lay outside the gene matches. This CDR3 contains 14 residues. Germline V CDR1 and CDR2: SGHDT, YYEEEE. Here the CDR3 DNA reads TGTGCCAGCAGCTTACAGGGGTCGGTTCAGCCCCAGCATTTT. It is translated as CASSLQGSVQPQHF.

This clonotype was observed at least ten times. The chain combines TRBV6-2 or TRBV6-3 with TRBJ2-1; the D gene could be TRBD1 or TRBD2 (6 bases each). The V end was cut by 6 bases, the J end by 4 bases, with 10 bases between. This CDR3 contains 13 residues. CDR1 is MNHEY, CDR2 SVGEGT, per germline. The CDR3 nucleotides are TGTGCCAGCAGAACGGGGGCGTACAATGAGCAGTTCTTC. This translates into CASRTGAYNEQFF.